This T cell receptor (beta chain) is drawn from a study of cytomegalovirus exposure and HLA in healthy donors. Vbeta (60) and Jbeta (13) primers were used in the PCR. Assay used: immunoSEQ multiplex PCR; TCRdb lists only in-frame clones, some missing. The sample holds about 55,000 clones, approximately 80% seen once. From germline, CDR1 is LGHNA and CDR2 YNFKEQ. The CDR3 runs 15 residues. Trimming removed 4 bases from V and 7 bases from J; junction bases left unmatched: 12. The receptor was isolated from a female donor in good health and CMV-seronegative. Sequencing used PBMCs. The chain recombines TRBV4-2 with TRBJ2-7; 8 bases are shared with TRBD2. The CDR3 DNA reads TGTGCCAGCAGCCCCTCGCCGGGGGGGCCAGAAGAGCAGTACTTC. It encodes CASSPSPGGPEEQYF.